This TCR beta chain was captured by sequencing in a study of blood T cell repertoires in COVID-19. Study details: PBMCs, B-cell-depleted T cells, or T cells provided the cDNA or gDNA that made up the material.

Germline V gene sequence: CDR1 SEHNR, CDR2 FQNEAQ (reference sequence). V was clipped by 2 bases and J by 5 bases, with 18 bases between them. CDR3 length: 17 residues. The authors' processing: The authors estimated nucleated cell counts from reference gene primer amplification. Sequencing was performed with immunoSEQ multiplex PCR; in TCRdb, only in-frame clones are kept and a portion is missing. V, J and clone size were drawn from that table, and D and trimming were deduced from the DNA. The sample includes 61,000 or so clones, over 80% of them seen just once. Input material: peripheral blood. The rearrangement links TRBV7-9 to TRBJ1-4, with D perhaps matching TRBD1 (5 bases). This TCR came from a woman of 80 years or more with acute or convalescent COVID-19. The CDR3 protein is CASSLSAGRDFNEKLFF. Written as DNA, the CDR3 is TGTGCCAGCAGCTTAAGTGCTGGAAGGGACTTCAATGAAAAACTGTTTTTT.